In this sample, the clone carrying this T cell receptor beta chain turned up once. The target antigen is unknown. TCRB transcripts that were expressed got sequenced, as all of the isolated RNA had been reverse transcribed. Measured with immunoSEQ multiplex PCR; TCRdb has only the in-frame clones, and not every one. This sample has approximately 600,000 clones; over 10% occur once, and the top ten carry about 0.11%. This entry belongs to a study of beta chain features in type 1 diabetes. Overall study findings and caveats: Shortening of TCRB CDR3s, moderate but significant, appeared in all four CD4+ subsets of Type 1 diabetes patients. The study found fewer insertions and more deletions at VDJ junctions in type 1 diabetes patients. PCR might pick shorter templates more often, in the same way for patients and controls.

From germline, CDR1 is SGHRS and CDR2 YFSETQ. V lost 0 bases to trimming and J lost 2 bases; unmatched junction nucleotides: 2. This CDR3 is 15 amino acids long. Once sorted, every population was more than 95% pure. Sequencing was carried out using naive CD4+ T cells from blood. The chain uses TRBV5-1 and TRBJ2-5, with 9 bases that match TRBD1. The clonotype was recovered from a young man with type 1 diabetes. For the CDR3, the DNA is TGCGCCAGCAGCTTGGCACAGGGGGCTCAAGAGACCCAGTACTTC. Residues: CASSLAQGAQETQYF.